Listed here are 5 T cell receptor beta chains from one sample, sequenced in a study of CD8+ T cells in alopecia areata. Extracted RNA was reverse transcribed into cDNA, the sequencing template. The table came from immunoSEQ multiplex PCR; TCRdb's copy has only in-frame clones and leaves some out. The repertoire has 110,000 or so clones, 55% to 65% of them found once; the top ten carry around 2.8%. Specimen: CD4+ T cells sorted from blood. The receptors derive from a human donor in good health.

The chain is built from TRBV9 and TRBJ1-1; D is uncertain. This CDR3 contains 13 residues. Deletions cut 3 bases from V and 0 bases from J, with 6 bases between. The V gene's germline CDR1 is SGDLS and CDR2 YYNGEE. CDR3 in DNA: TGTGCCAGCAGCGATCGGGTGAACACTGAAGCTTTCTTT. Its translation is CASSDRVNTEAFF.

The chain joins TRBV29-1 to TRBJ2-5, with 7 bases identical to TRBD1. The V and J ends lost 7 bases and 5 bases, in that order; junction bases with no gene match: 16. This CDR3 region has 15 residues. Germline V gene lookup returns CDR1 SQVTM and CDR2 ANQGSEA. Here the CDR3 reads CSARRKTGSGETQYF. The CDR3, as DNA: TGCAGCGCCCGAAGGAAGACAGGGAGTGGGGAGACCCAGTACTTC.

The chain couples TRBV29-1 to TRBJ2-7; 7 positions match TRBD1. This CDR3 is 12 amino acids long. Germline V lookup: CDR1 SQVTM, CDR2 ANQGSEA. V lost 4 bases, J lost 6 bases, and 6 bases stayed unmatched. This CDR3 is CSVGRQGTEQYF. The CDR3 DNA reads TGCAGCGTTGGACGACAGGGTACCGAGCAGTACTTC.

This sequence joins TRBV19 and TRBJ2-1, with D perhaps TRBD1 (5 bases). Trimming cost V 0 bases and J 2 bases, with 14 bases left between them. The CDR3 length is 17 residues. Germline V gene sequence: CDR1 LNHDA, CDR2 SQIVND (reference sequence). The CDR3 DNA reads TGTGCCAGTAGTATAGATCATCGACCAGGGCCCTACAATGAGCAGTTCTTC. Its translation: CASSIDHRPGPYNEQFF.

The chain employs TRBV30 and TRBJ1-2; 7 bases are a match to TRBD1. V gave up 3 bases and J gave up 7 bases; unmatched junction bases: 17. Per the germline V gene, CDR1 is GTSNPN and CDR2 is SVGIG (reference sequence). The CDR3 runs 16 residues. CDR3 coding DNA: TGTGCCTGGAGCGCCAATAGAGGGGGCGCGGGAAGTGGCTACACCTTC. Translation gives CAWSANRGGAGSGYTF.